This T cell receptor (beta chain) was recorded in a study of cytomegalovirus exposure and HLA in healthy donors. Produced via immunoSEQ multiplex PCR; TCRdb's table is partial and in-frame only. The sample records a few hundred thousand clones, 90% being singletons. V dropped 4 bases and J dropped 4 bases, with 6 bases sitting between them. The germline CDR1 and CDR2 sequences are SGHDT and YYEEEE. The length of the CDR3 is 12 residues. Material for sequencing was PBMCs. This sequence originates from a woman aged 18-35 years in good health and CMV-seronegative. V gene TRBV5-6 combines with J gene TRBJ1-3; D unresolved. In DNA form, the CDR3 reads TGTGCCAGCAGCACGACAGGAAACACCATATATTTT. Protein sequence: CASSTTGNTIYF.